What follows is one T cell receptor (beta chain) and its context. These data belong to a study of blood T cell repertoires in COVID-19. In the authors' methods: Estimates of nucleated cell counts were drawn from the amplification of reference gene primers. Using immunoSEQ multiplex PCR, the repertoire was profiled, and TCRdb retains in-frame clones only, with some absent. The V and J calls and clone size come from that table; D and trimming were worked out from the DNA. The table shows 160,000 or so clones, with roughly 77% occurring only once. This sequence was found in a human donor in a cohort sampled during active COVID-19. Sequencing used peripheral blood.

The CDR3 loop reads CASSSIRGQGFSGNTIYF. For the CDR3, the DNA is TGTGCCAGCAGCTCTATAAGGGGACAGGGATTCTCTGGAAACACCATATATTTT. The chain recombines TRBV7-2 with TRBJ1-3; 9 bases match TRBD1. Trimming removed 4 bases from V and 0 bases from J; junction bases left unmatched: 10. The CDR3 sequence is 18 residues long. Germline CDR1 is SGHTA and CDR2 is FQGNSA.